The 6 T cell receptor beta chains presented below share a single source sample, sequenced in a study of blood T cell repertoires in COVID-19. Produced via immunoSEQ multiplex PCR; TCRdb's table is partial and in-frame only. The repertoire holds roughly 50,000 clones, 70% to 90% seen once, with under 15% in the top ten. The source material was peripheral blood. The source is a man older than 75 with acute or convalescent COVID-19.

The chain combines TRBV3-1 (or the pseudogene TRBV3-2) with TRBJ1-1, with D uncertain. The V end lost 4 bases, the J end lost 0 bases, and 9 bases lay between the germline ends. Germline V gene data show CDR1 as LGHDT and CDR2 as YNNKEL (reference sequence). The CDR3 runs 14 residues. The CDR3 nucleotides are TGTGCCAGCAGCCCACCTGAGCTGAACACTGAAGCTTTCTTT. It is translated as CASSPPELNTEAFF.

The chain has TRBV9 and TRBJ1-4; perhaps TRBD1 as D (5 bases). Germline CDR1 reads SGDLS; CDR2 reads YYNGEE. The CDR3 consists of 13 residues. V was pared by 5 bases and J by 5 bases, with 10 bases between. This CDR3 reads CASSRQWNEKLFF. In DNA, the CDR3 is TGTGCCAGCAGTCGACAGTGGAATGAAAAACTGTTTTTT.

This chain links TRBV5-6 with TRBJ1-1, with D possibly being TRBD1 (5 bases). Germline values: CDR1 SGHDT, CDR2 YYEEEE. Trimming removed 0 bases from V and 8 bases from J, with 11 bases in between. The CDR3 spans 13 residues. The chain's CDR3 is CASSLEGRGEAFF. For the CDR3, the DNA is TGTGCCAGCAGCTTGGAGGGGAGGGGAGAAGCTTTCTTT.

The chain joins TRBV10-3 to TRBJ2-5; tentative D call: TRBD2 (5 bases). The V end was cut by 8 bases, the J end by 2 bases, with 9 bases between. Per the germline V gene, CDR1 is ENHRY and CDR2 is SYGVKD. There are 12 residues in the CDR3. The CDR3 DNA sequence: TGTGCCATCTCCGGGGATCAAGAGACCCAGTACTTC. It codes for CAISGDQETQYF.

V usage is TRBV6-1 and J usage is TRBJ1-2; 8 bases are shared with TRBD1. This CDR3 region has 13 residues. Looked up from germline, CDR1 is MNHNS and CDR2 is SASEGT. The V gene end was trimmed by 3 bases and the J gene end by 6 bases; junction bases not matched to a gene: 3. CDR3: CASSEGQAHGYTF. The CDR3 DNA reads TGTGCCAGCAGTGAGGGACAGGCCCATGGCTACACCTTC.

V gene TRBV6-6 combines with J gene TRBJ1-2; TRBD1 might be the D (5 bases). Trimming cost V 10 bases and J 6 bases, with 15 bases left between them. Germline V gives CDR1 MNHNY, CDR2 SVGAGI (reference sequence). This CDR3 contains 12 residues. CDR3 loop: CATQWGSDGYTF. As DNA, the CDR3 is TGTGCCACCCAGTGGGGCTCCGATGGCTACACCTTC.